This TCR beta chain was recorded in a study of CD8+ T cells in alopecia areata. Following RNA extraction, reverse transcription yielded cDNA that acted as the sequencing template. Clones were read by immunoSEQ multiplex PCR, and TCRdb kept only the in-frame ones, dropping some. The sample carries roughly 120,000 clones, around 61% recorded once. The V gene's germline CDR1 is SEHNR and CDR2 FQNEAQ (reference sequence). V gave up 7 bases and J gave up 4 bases, with 16 bases separating them. The CDR3 runs to 14 residues. The material sequenced was CD4+ T cells sorted from blood. The receptor comes from a human donor in good health. The chain employs TRBV7-9 and TRBJ2-5; D is possibly TRBD2 (6 bases). The CDR3 nucleotides are TGTGCCAGCATCACTAGCCCCGGCTCAGAGACCCAGTACTTC. It specifies CASITSPGSETQYF.